Sequencing of this T cell receptor beta chain was carried out in a study of blood T cell repertoires in COVID-19. The wider study: Specimens from acute and convalescent COVID-19 originated in the United States, Italy and Spain.

TCRdb's copy holds only in-frame clones and misses some; the assay was immunoSEQ multiplex PCR. In the table there are around 120,000 clones, roughly 85% of which are singletons. This CDR3 has 15 residues. Germline loops: CDR1 SGHTA, CDR2 FQGNSA. V was clipped by 4 bases and J by 6 bases, with 13 bases between them. The receptor was isolated from an elderly man with acute or convalescent COVID-19. Sequenced: peripheral blood. The gene calls are TRBV7-2 and TRBJ1-6; perhaps TRBD1 as D (6 bases). CDR3 region: CASSSGGAGNSPLHF. The CDR3 coding sequence is TGTGCCAGCAGCTCGGGGGGCGCGGGTAATTCACCCCTCCACTTT. Full variable domain (rest looked up from reference TRBV7-2 and TRBJ1-6): GAGVSQSPSNKVTEKGKDVELRCDPISGHTALYWYRQSLGQGLEFLIYFQGNSAPDKSGLPSDRFSAERTGGSVSTLTIQRTQQEDSAVYLCASSSGGAGNSPLHFGNGTRLTVT.